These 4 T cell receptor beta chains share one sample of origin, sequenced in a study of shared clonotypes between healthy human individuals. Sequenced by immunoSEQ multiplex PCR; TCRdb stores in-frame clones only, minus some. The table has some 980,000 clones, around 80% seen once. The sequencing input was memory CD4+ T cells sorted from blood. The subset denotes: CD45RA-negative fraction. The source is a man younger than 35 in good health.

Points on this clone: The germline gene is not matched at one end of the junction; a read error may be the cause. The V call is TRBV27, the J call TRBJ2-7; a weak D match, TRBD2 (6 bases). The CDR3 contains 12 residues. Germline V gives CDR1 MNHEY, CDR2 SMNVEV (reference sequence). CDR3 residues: CASSLGGFEFHF. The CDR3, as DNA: TGTGCCAGCAGTTTAGGAGGGTTTGAGTTTCACTTC.

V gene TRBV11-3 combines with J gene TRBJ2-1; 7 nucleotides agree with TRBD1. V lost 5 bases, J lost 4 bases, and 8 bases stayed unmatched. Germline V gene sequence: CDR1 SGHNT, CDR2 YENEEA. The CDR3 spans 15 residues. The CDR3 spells CASSPRDSVYNEQFF. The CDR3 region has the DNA TGTGCCAGCAGCCCCAGGGACAGCGTTTACAATGAGCAGTTCTTC.

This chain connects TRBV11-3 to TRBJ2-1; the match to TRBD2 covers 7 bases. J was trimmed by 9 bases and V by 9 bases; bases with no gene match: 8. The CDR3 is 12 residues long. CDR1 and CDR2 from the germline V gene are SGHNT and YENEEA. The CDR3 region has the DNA TGTGCCAGGACGACTAGCAGCGGTGAGCAGTTCTTC. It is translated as CARTTSSGEQFF. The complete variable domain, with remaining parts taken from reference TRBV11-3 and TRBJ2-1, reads EAGVVQSPRYKIIEKKQPVAFWCNPISGHNTLYWYLQNLGQGPELLIRYENEEAVDDSQLPKDRFSAERLKGVDSTLKIQPAELGDSAVYLCARTTSSGEQFFGPGTRLTVL.

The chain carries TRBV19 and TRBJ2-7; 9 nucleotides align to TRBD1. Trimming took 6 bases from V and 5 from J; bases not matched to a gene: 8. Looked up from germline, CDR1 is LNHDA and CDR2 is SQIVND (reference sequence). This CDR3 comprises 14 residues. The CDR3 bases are TGTGCCAGTAGCGACCCGACAGGGGGGAACGAGCAGTACTTC. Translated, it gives CASSDPTGGNEQYF. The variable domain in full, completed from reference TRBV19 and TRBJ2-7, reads DGGITQSPKYLFRKEGQNVTLSCEQNLNHDAMYWYRQDPGQGLRLIYYSQIVNDFQKGDIAEGYSVSREKKESFPLTVTSAQKNPTAFYLCASSDPTGGNEQYFGPGTRLTVT.